These 8 T cell receptor beta chains were all obtained from the same sample, sequenced in a study of T-cell memory formation after mild COVID-19. One entry per CDR3 protein, called by TCRdb with MiXCR from the 5' RACE reads. The sample lists roughly 400,000 distinct CDR3 sequences, about a sixth occurring once. The sequencing sample was made of PBMCs or a T cell subset sorted from them (not recorded which). The receptor set was obtained from a young man who had mild COVID-19 (a few samples of this study predate the infection). Cell type and time point are not known.

CDR3 amino acids: CASSPGKRGTDTQYF. Here the CDR3 DNA reads TGTGCCAGCAGCCCCGGAAAGCGGGGCACAGATACGCAGTATTTT. V gene TRBV27 combines with J gene TRBJ2-3; the D gene is possibly TRBD2 (6 bases). Germline assignment: CDR1 MNHEY and CDR2 SMNVEV (reference sequence). V lost 6 bases to trimming and J lost 1 base, with 14 bases between them. This CDR3 contains 15 residues.

DNA for the CDR3: TGCGCCAGCAGCTTGGGGGCGTGGACTGAAGCTTTCTTT. This gives the protein CASSLGAWTEAFF. This chain joins TRBV5-1 and TRBJ1-1; D gene ambiguous. The V gene's germline CDR1 is SGHRS and CDR2 YFSETQ. CDR3 size: 13 residues. Trimming took 0 bases from V and 5 from J, leaving 8 bases between them.

CDR3 in amino acids: CASSYGSMEDTQYF. The DNA for the CDR3 is TGTGCCAGCAGCTACGGGTCGATGGAAGATACGCAGTATTTT. The V and J genes are TRBV5-6 and TRBJ2-3, with D unresolved. Germline-derived CDR1 and CDR2 are SGHDT and YYEEEE. The CDR3 consists of 14 residues. The ends were cut back, 3 bases at V and 5 bases at J, with 13 bases in the middle.

This clonotype occurred many times. V gene TRBV12-3 or TRBV12-4 combines with J gene TRBJ1-1, with unresolved D. Deletions cut 6 bases from V and 4 bases from J, with 9 bases between. The CDR3 spans 12 residues. CDR3 nucleotides: TGTGCCAGCAGCCAGTTGTCCACTGAAGCTTTCTTT. Translating it yields CASSQLSTEAFF.

This clonotype occurred a few times. This chain links TRBV9 with TRBJ1-2; tentatively, D is TRBD1 (5 bases). This CDR3 comprises 14 residues. CDR1 and CDR2 from the germline V gene are SGDLS and YYNGEE. V dropped 10 bases and J dropped 3 bases, with 19 bases sitting between them. CDR3 amino acids: CAQRGTLPDYGYTF. In DNA form, the CDR3 reads TGTGCCCAGAGAGGGACTCTGCCCGACTATGGCTACACCTTC. The full variable domain, with the rest looked up from reference TRBV9 and TRBJ1-2, is DSGVTQTPKHLITATGQRVTLRCSPRSGDLSVYWYQQSLDQGLQFLIQYYNGEERAKGNILERFSAQQFPDLHSELNLSSLELGDSALYFCAQRGTLPDYGYTFGSGTRLTVV.

This chain links TRBV6-2 or TRBV6-3 with TRBJ2-4, with 11 positions matching TRBD2. The V and J ends lost 6 bases and 7 bases, in that order; junction bases with no gene match: 5. Germline V lookup: CDR1 MNHEY, CDR2 SVGEGT. This CDR3 has 14 amino acids. The CDR3 nucleotides read TGTGCCAGCAGGGGTAGCGGGGGGGCGAACATTCAGTACTTC. Amino acid sequence: CASRGSGGANIQYF.

This clonotype was seen many times. V usage is TRBV7-9 and J usage is TRBJ1-1; TRBD1 is a possible D gene (5 bases). This CDR3 has 15 residues. Germline V gene lookup returns CDR1 SEHNR and CDR2 FQNEAQ (reference sequence). V dropped 1 base and J dropped 0 bases, with 9 bases sitting between them. Here the CDR3 DNA reads TGTGCCAGCAGCTTAGTTGCGGGGCTGAACACTGAAGCTTTCTTT. Encoded protein: CASSLVAGLNTEAFF.

This chain links TRBV5-5 with TRBJ1-1; 12 positions match TRBD1. The J segment lost 4 bases and the V segment lost 0 bases, leaving 4 bases of the junction unmatched. Germline loops: CDR1 SGHKS, CDR2 YYEKEE (reference sequence). The CDR3 runs 16 residues. The CDR3 is CASSLGRDRGLTEAFF. The CDR3 DNA reads as TGTGCCAGCAGCTTGGGACGGGACAGGGGGCTCACTGAAGCTTTCTTT.